This section outlines one T cell receptor beta chain sequence together with its context. This sample also contains other DNA sequences that code for the same CDR3. The germline V gene has CDR1 SEHNR and CDR2 FQNEAQ (reference sequence). Deletions cut 4 bases from V and 7 bases from J, with 8 bases between. The CDR3 is made up of 12 amino acids. This sample stems from a study of Ad26.COV2.S vaccination and SARS-CoV-2 variants. As for treatment: around 19 received Ad26.COV2.S at low or high dose, single or two shots; 5 received placebo; per-sample allocation not given. The samples were gathered on day 63 after the first injection of vaccine or placebo. TCRdb's copy holds only in-frame clones and misses some; the assay was immunoSEQ multiplex PCR. The sample has roughly 700,000 clones; around 89% are singletons.

The chain carries TRBV7-9 and TRBJ2-1; D is unresolved. The sequenced sample was peripheral blood, obtained in a trial of Ad26.COV2.S vaccine versus placebo. The sequence was obtained from a person aged 18-65 years who received the Ad26.COV2.S COVID-19 vaccine or a placebo. CDR3 loop: CASSSPRNEQFF. The CDR3 DNA follows: TGTGCCAGCAGCTCCCCCAGAAATGAGCAGTTCTTC.